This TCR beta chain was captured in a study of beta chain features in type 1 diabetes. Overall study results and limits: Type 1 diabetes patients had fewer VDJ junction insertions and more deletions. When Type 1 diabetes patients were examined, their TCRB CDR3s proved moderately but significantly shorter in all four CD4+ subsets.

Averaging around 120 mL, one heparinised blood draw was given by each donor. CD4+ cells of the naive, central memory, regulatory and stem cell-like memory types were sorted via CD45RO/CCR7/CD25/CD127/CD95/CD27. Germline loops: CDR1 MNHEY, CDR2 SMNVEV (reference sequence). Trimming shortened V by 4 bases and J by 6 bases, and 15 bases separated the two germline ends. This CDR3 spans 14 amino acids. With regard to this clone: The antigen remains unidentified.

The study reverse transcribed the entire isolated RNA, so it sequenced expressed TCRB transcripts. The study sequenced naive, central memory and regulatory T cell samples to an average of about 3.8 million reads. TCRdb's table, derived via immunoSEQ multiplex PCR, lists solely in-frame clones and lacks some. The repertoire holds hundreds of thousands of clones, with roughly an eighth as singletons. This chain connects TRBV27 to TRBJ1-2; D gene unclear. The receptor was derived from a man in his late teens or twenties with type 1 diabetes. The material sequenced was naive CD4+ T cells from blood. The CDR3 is CASSSMRTADGYTF. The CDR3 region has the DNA TGTGCCAGCAGTTCGATGCGGACCGCGGATGGCTACACCTTC.